The clone carrying this T cell receptor (beta chain) was seen a few times. The source of the sample is a study of T cells in Graves' hyperthyroidism and ophthalmopathy. CDR1 GTSNPN and CDR2 SVGIG come from the germline V gene (reference sequence). The V end was cut by 1 base, the J end by 0 bases, with 16 bases between. The CDR3 is 17 residues long. Amplified TCR beta CDR3 regions came from RNA transcripts. TCR CDR3 regions were first amplified by RT-PCR with HTBI primers. TCRdb re-called the multiplex PCR reads through MiXCR, storing one row per CDR3 protein. This sample has some 250,000 distinct CDR3 sequences, with roughly 15% found just once.

This sequence joins TRBV30 and TRBJ1-3; perhaps TRBD1 as D (5 bases). The receptor was derived from a woman aged 50 to 60 with Graves' hyperthyroidism that later progressed to Graves' ophthalmopathy. The sample was blood. This chain's CDR3 is CAWSANLGLISGNTIYF. The DNA of the CDR3 is TGTGCCTGGAGTGCCAACCTGGGACTTATCTCTGGAAACACCATATATTTT. Combining the CDR3 with reference TRBV30 and TRBJ1-3 gives the whole variable domain SQTIHQWPATLVQPVGSPLSLECTVEGTSNPNLYWYRQAAGRGLQLLFYSVGIGQISSEVPQNLSASRPQDRQFILSSKKLLLSDSGFYLCAWSANLGLISGNTIYFGEGSWLTVV.